This T cell receptor (beta chain) comes out of a study of blood T cell repertoires in COVID-19. Per the authors' pipeline: From reference gene primer amplification, estimates of nucleated cell counts were derived. Method: immunoSEQ multiplex PCR; TCRdb's copy keeps in-frame clones and lacks some. That table supplies the V and J calls and clone size; D and trimming were determined from the DNA. The sample contains approximately 160,000 clones, about 83% of which appear only once. Trimming stripped 0 bases from V and 3 bases from J, with 11 bases between. The CDR3 contains 15 residues. The germline CDR1 and CDR2 sequences are MGHRA and YSYEKL.

The source material was peripheral blood. This TCR came from an older man who had recovered from COVID-19. The rearrangement uses TRBV4-1 and TRBJ1-2; D uncertain. DNA for the CDR3: TGCGCCAGCAGCCAAGATCGAGGCACGGACTATGGCTACACCTTC. Protein product: CASSQDRGTDYGYTF.